Following are 3 T cell receptor beta chains from one sample sequenced in a study of shared clonotypes between healthy human individuals. The naive CD8 population came from CD45RO-negative cells selected for CCR7, without terminally differentiated effector memory CD45RA+ cells. Some clones are missing from TCRdb's copy, which holds only in-frame ones; the method was immunoSEQ multiplex PCR. The sample includes 600,000 or so clones, 85% to 95% of them seen just once. Sequenced input: naive CD8+ T cells sorted from blood. Every receptor here comes from a woman in her twenties or thirties in good health.

This chain joins TRBV5-4 and TRBJ2-3; 8 nucleotides agree with TRBD1. The J segment lost 6 bases and the V segment lost 2 bases, leaving 5 bases of the junction unmatched. The CDR3 runs 14 residues. CDR1 and CDR2 (germline): SGHNT, YYREEE (reference sequence). The CDR3 protein is CASSFGQGPDTQYF. DNA of the CDR3: TGTGCCAGCAGCTTCGGACAGGGTCCGGATACGCAGTATTTT.

The chain joins TRBV27 to TRBJ2-2, with 11 bases lining up with TRBD2. The CDR3 sequence is 16 residues long. Germline CDR1 and CDR2: MNHEY and SMNVEV (reference sequence). Unmatched junction bases numbered 6, after V lost 4 bases and J lost 5 bases. The CDR3 DNA sequence: TGTGCCAGCAGTTCTAGCGGGAGGAGTGGAACCGGGGAGCTGTTTTTT. This sequence encodes CASSSSGRSGTGELFF.

The rearrangement joins TRBV27 to TRBJ1-2; weak D call: TRBD1 (5 bases). Germline V gene data show CDR1 as MNHEY and CDR2 as SMNVEV (reference sequence). V lost 1 base, J lost 7 bases, and 16 bases lay in between. The CDR3 consists of 15 residues. The CDR3 is CASSLLPGQGSGYTF. As DNA, the CDR3 is TGTGCCAGCAGTTTATTACCCGGCCAGGGCTCTGGCTACACCTTC.